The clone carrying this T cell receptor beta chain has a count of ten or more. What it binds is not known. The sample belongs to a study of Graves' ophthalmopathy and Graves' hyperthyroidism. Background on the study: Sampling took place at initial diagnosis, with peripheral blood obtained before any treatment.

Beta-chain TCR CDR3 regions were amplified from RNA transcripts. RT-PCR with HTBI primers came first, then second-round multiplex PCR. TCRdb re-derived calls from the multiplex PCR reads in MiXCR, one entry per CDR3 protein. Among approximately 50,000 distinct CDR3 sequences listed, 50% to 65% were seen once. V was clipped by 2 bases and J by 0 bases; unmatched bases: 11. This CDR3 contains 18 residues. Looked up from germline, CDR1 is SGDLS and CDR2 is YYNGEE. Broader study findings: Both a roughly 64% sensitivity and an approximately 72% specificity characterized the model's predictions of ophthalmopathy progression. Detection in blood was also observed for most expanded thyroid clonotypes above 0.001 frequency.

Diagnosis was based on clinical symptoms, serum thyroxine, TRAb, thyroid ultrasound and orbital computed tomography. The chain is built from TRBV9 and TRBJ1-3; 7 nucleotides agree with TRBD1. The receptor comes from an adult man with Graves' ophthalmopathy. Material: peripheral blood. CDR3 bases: TGTGCCAGCAGCGTGGGTTTACCGCGACAGGGCTCTGGAAACACCATATATTTT. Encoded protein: CASSVGLPRQGSGNTIYF.